The clone carrying this TCR beta chain was recorded only once. The V and J ends lost 11 bases and 7 bases respectively, with 11 bases between them. This CDR3 is built from 11 residues. CDR1 and CDR2 (germline): MDHEN, SYDVKM. This sample stems from a study of neoadjuvant anti-PD-1 for oral cavity cancer. Across the whole study: Patients without progression received a fourth nivolumab dose around day 43, then surgical resection on days 50-56.

Cohort: HPV-negative, locally advanced oral cavity squamous cell carcinoma patients. The method was immunoSEQ multiplex PCR; TCRdb's version includes in-frame clones alone and lacks a portion of them. The repertoire has tens of thousands of clones, around 80% of them found once; the top ten carry 2.5% to 3%. Here the sequenced sample was PBMCs, taken before nivolumab (anti-PD-1) treatment. This sequence originates from a person aged 35 to 85 with oral cavity squamous cell carcinoma. This chain joins TRBV28 and TRBJ2-2; TRBD2 is a possible D gene (5 bases). CDR3 residues: CAAERNGELFF. For the CDR3, the DNA is TGTGCCGCGGAGCGGAACGGGGAGCTGTTTTTT.